The sample holds a few counts of the clone carrying this T cell receptor (beta chain). Here immunoSEQ multiplex PCR was the method, and the copy in TCRdb shows in-frame clones only, minus some. Altogether about 680,000 clones are present, around 89% being singletons, with the ten largest covering approximately 1.5%. Treatment denoted: roughly 19 received Ad26.COV2.S at low or high dose, single or two shots; roughly 5 received placebo; per-sample allocation not given. The study sampled participants on day 63 after the first vaccine or placebo injection. The data belong to a study of Ad26.COV2.S vaccination and SARS-CoV-2 variants. This material consisted of peripheral blood, taken in a trial of Ad26.COV2.S vaccine versus placebo. The TCR sequence derives from a person aged 18-60 years who received the Ad26.COV2.S COVID-19 vaccine or a placebo.

The CDR3 protein is CASSGLAGERVNEQYF. The CDR3 DNA reads TGTGCCAGCAGTGGACTAGCGGGAGAAAGGGTTAACGAGCAGTACTTC. The chain recombines TRBV2 with TRBJ2-7; 12 bases map to TRBD2. V lost 4 bases and J lost 5; bases outside the gene matches: 9. This CDR3 is built from 16 residues. CDR1 and CDR2 from the germline V gene are SNHLY and FYNNEI.